This TCR beta chain was identified during a study of shared clonotypes between healthy human individuals. There are 16 residues in the CDR3. V lost 4 bases, J lost 2 bases, and 3 bases stayed unmatched. Germline CDR1 and CDR2: SGDLS and YYNGEE. Concerning this clone: The sample has other DNA sequences that encode this CDR3 too.

Clones were read by immunoSEQ multiplex PCR, and TCRdb kept only the in-frame ones, dropping some. The sample consists of 2.3 million or so clones, approximately 93% of them appearing once. This chain joins TRBV9 and TRBJ2-5, with TRBD2 identical over 15 bases. Sequencing was performed on naive CD4+ T cells from PBMCs. Regarding subset: CD45RA+ positively selected. The receptor's source is a man between 18 and 35 years old in good health. Some clones in this sample may be carry-over from other donors' samples. In DNA, the CDR3 is TGTGCCAGCAGCCCAGGACTAGCGGGAGGGCAAGAGACCCAGTACTTC. This translates into CASSPGLAGGQETQYF.